This TCR beta chain was obtained from a study of T cell responses to AZD1222 COVID-19 vaccine. Study-wide points: Clonal diversity may have been underestimated in mostly white British donors. Among spike-specific TCRs, nearly half reportedly target unmutated variant regions. Only a handful of AZD1222 recipients, roughly six in all, had baseline seropositivity. CD4 TCRs associated with vaccination spanned spike, dominating at 160-218 and 743-854.

Method: immunoSEQ multiplex PCR; TCRdb's copy keeps in-frame clones and lacks some. This table holds more than 70,000 clones, about 85% found once. Germline trimming cut 4 bases from V and 0 bases from J; bases unmatched to any gene: 5. CDR1 is MNHEY and CDR2 is SVGAGI in the germline V gene. The CDR3 loop spans 16 amino acids. Regarding this clone: Its cognate antigen is unknown.

This clonotype was obtained from an adult in good health. The chain uses TRBV6-5 and TRBJ2-5; 10 nucleotides align to TRBD2. Specimen: peripheral blood, collected on day 0 of AZD1222 vaccination. CDR3 region: CASSFTSGAYQETQYF. DNA for the CDR3: TGTGCCAGCAGTTTCACTAGCGGGGCATACCAAGAGACCCAGTACTTC.